This T cell receptor (beta chain) was obtained from a study of CD8+ T cells in alopecia areata. PBMCs were stained for CD3, CD4 and CD8, and CD4+ and CD8+ T cells were sorted. This clone was observed a handful of times. cDNA serving as the sequencing template came from extracted, reverse transcribed RNA. The table came from immunoSEQ multiplex PCR; TCRdb's copy has only in-frame clones and leaves some out. The sample comprises about 120,000 clones, 45% to 50% of which are singletons, and over 9.5% rests with the top ten. CDR1 and CDR2 (germline): SQVTM, ANQGSEA. CDR3 size: 16 residues. V dropped 4 bases and J dropped 0; count of bases not matched to a gene: 10.

The rearrangement links TRBV29-1 to TRBJ2-7; 9 positions match TRBD1. The sample comprised NKG2D-low CD8+ T cells sorted from blood. This TCR came from a human donor with alopecia areata. The CDR3 nucleotides are TGCAGCGTTGTAGGGGGACAGGGAAAGAGCTCCTACGAGCAGTACTTC. Translation gives CSVVGGQGKSSYEQYF.